Shown below are 7 T cell receptor beta chains from a single sample sequenced in a study of blood T cell repertoires in COVID-19 (dated by TCRdb to 2019 to 2021). The method behind the library was the immunoSEQ multiplex PCR assay. The table was pulled from immuneACCESS by TCRdb, which kept in-frame rearrangements only. Such tables lose some clones; where checked, under half of the loss comes from unresolved V genes, and the rest has no known cause. The sample contains tens of thousands of clones, 70% to 90% of them found a single time. The ten largest account for about 1.5% of the sample. The sequenced sample consisted of peripheral blood. Receptor source: a man in his fifties or sixties with acute or convalescent COVID-19.

The chain combines TRBV19 with TRBJ1-2, with D maybe TRBD1 (6 bases). The CDR3 consists of 13 residues. The V gene lost 2 bases and the J gene lost 7 bases, with 11 bases spanning the gap. CDR1 and CDR2 (germline): LNHDA, SQIVND (reference sequence). The CDR3 here is CASSIPVQGGYTF. The CDR3 nucleotides read TGTGCCAGTAGTATACCGGTACAGGGTGGCTACACCTTC.

The V call is TRBV28, the J call TRBJ1-1, with TRBD1 matching over 7 bases. The CDR3 totals 15 residues. With 6 bases clipped from V and 0 bases from J, the junction kept 7 bases outside the gene matches. Germline lookup yields CDR1 MDHEN and CDR2 SYDVKM. The CDR3 bases are TGTGCCAGCAGAAGAGTCAGGGGGATGAACACTGAAGCTTTCTTT. This codes for CASRRVRGMNTEAFF. The full variable domain, its missing parts supplied by reference TRBV28 and TRBJ1-1, is DVKVTQSSRYLVKRTGEKVFLECVQDMDHENMFWYRQDPGLGLRLIYFSYDVKMKEKGDIPEGYSVSREKKERFSLILESASTNQTSMYLCASRRVRGMNTEAFFGQGTRLTVV.

The V and J genes are TRBV6-6 and TRBJ1-2, with D possibly matching TRBD1 (6 bases). V lost 2 bases and J lost 3, with 13 bases in between. The germline V gene has CDR1 MNHNY and CDR2 SVGAGI (reference sequence). The CDR3 spans 15 residues. CDR3: CASSYGGGADYGYTF. In DNA form, the CDR3 reads TGTGCCAGCAGTTACGGTGGGGGGGCCGACTATGGCTACACCTTC.

The chain has TRBV30 and TRBJ1-4, with TRBD1 matching over 8 bases. This CDR3 has 14 amino acids. CDR1 is GTSNPN, CDR2 SVGIG, per germline (reference sequence). V dropped 5 bases and J dropped 8; count of bases not matched to a gene: 10. The CDR3 is CAWARTGISEKLFF. The CDR3 DNA sequence: TGTGCCTGGGCGAGGACAGGGATAAGCGAAAAACTGTTTTTT.

This chain joins TRBV19 and TRBJ1-1; possibly TRBD1 for D (5 bases). V was shortened by 6 bases and J by 2 bases, with 10 bases between the two germline ends. The CDR3 contains 13 residues. Germline CDR1 and CDR2: LNHDA and SQIVND (reference sequence). The CDR3 region is CASSVRVNTEAFF. CDR3 bases: TGTGCCAGTAGCGTCAGGGTTAACACTGAAGCTTTCTTT.

The chain employs TRBV27 and TRBJ2-6; maybe TRBD2 (6 bases). The CDR3 runs to 15 residues. V lost 3 bases, J lost 2 bases, and 8 bases lay in between. CDR1 and CDR2 (germline): MNHEY, SMNVEV (reference sequence). The CDR3 loop reads CASSLEGTGANVLTF. The CDR3 DNA reads as TGTGCCAGCAGTTTGGAGGGGACTGGGGCCAACGTCCTGACTTTC.

The chain couples TRBV13 to TRBJ1-6; 7 bases line up with TRBD1. CDR3 length: 13 amino acids. The V gene end was trimmed by 3 bases and the J gene end by 9 bases; junction bases not matched to a gene: 2. Germline CDR1 reads PRHDT; CDR2 reads FYEKMQ (reference sequence). Here the CDR3 reads CASSLTGISPLHF. The CDR3 DNA sequence: TGTGCCAGCAGCTTGACAGGGATTTCACCCCTCCACTTT.